The rows below give T cell receptor beta chains drawn from one sample of a study of OX40 agonist ivuxolimab in advanced cancers. Assay used: immunoSEQ multiplex PCR; TCRdb lists only in-frame clones, some missing. In the table there are approximately 56,000 clones, more than 75% of which are singletons. This specimen was CD4+ or CD8+ T cells sorted from blood, taken in a trial of the OX40 agonist ivuxolimab. The receptors stem from an adult with an advanced solid tumor such as melanoma, head and neck, liver or kidney cancer. The CDR3 runs from the conserved cysteine through the conserved F or W. A D gene is named only where the DNA matches it firmly. Rows may omit the clone size; those that give it use once, few, many or a size class.

>NA|NA|TRBV7-2|TRBJ1-5
CASSLGISGPQHF
TGTGCCAGCAGCTTAGGGATCAGCGGGCCCCAGCATTTT
>NA|NA|TRBV7-9|TRBJ2-5
CASSLVRQQETQYF
TGTGCCAGCAGCTTAGTTCGCCAGCAAGAGACCCAGTACTTC
>NA|NA|TRBV5-5|TRBJ1-1
CASSLGQAYTEAFF
TGTGCCAGCAGCTTGGGGCAGGCTTACACTGAAGCTTTCTTT
>NA|NA|TRBV5-1|TRBJ1-1
CASTHGDKNTEAFF
TGCGCCAGCACCCATGGAGATAAGAACACTGAAGCTTTCTTT
>NA|NA|TRBV29-1|TRBJ1-2
CSAGQQTNYDYTF
TGCAGCGCCGGACAGCAAACTAACTATGACTACACCTTC
>TRBD1|NA|TRBV19|TRBJ2-7
CASSISPGQVYEQYF
TGTGCCAGTAGTATATCCCCGGGACAGGTCTACGAGCAGTACTTC
>TRBD2|NA|TRBV19|TRBJ2-2
CASTLQGLALKPGELFF
TGTGCCAGTACCCTTCAGGGACTAGCGCTTAAACCCGGGGAGCTGTTTTTT
>NA|NA|TRBV6-6|TRBJ1-6
CASSQQSLINSPLHF
TGTGCCAGCAGTCAACAGAGTCTTATTAATTCACCCCTCCACTTT
>NA|few|TRBV29-1|TRBJ2-3
CSVIWSFTQYF
TGCAGCGTTATTTGGTCTTTTACGCAGTATTTT
>NA|NA|TRBV10-1|TRBJ2-1
CASSESRLNEQFF
TGCGCCAGCAGTGAGTCGCGGTTGAATGAGCAGTTCTTC
>NA|once|TRBV11-2|TRBJ1-6
CASSLDLNSPLHF
TGTGCCAGCAGCTTAGATCTTAATTCACCCCTCCACTTT
>NA|NA|TRBV5-5|TRBJ2-1
CASSLRHRDTLDEQFF
TGTGCCAGCAGCTTGAGGCACAGGGATACACTCGATGAGCAGTTCTTC
>NA|few|TRBV2|TRBJ1-4
CASSEGGRGNEKLFF
TGTGCCAGCAGTGAAGGGGGTAGGGGTAATGAAAAACTGTTTTTT
>NA|NA|TRBV6-6|TRBJ1-2
CASSYSGGTNYGYTF
TGTGCCAGCAGTTACTCTGGCGGGACTAACTATGGCTACACCTTC
>TRBD2|few|TRBV2|TRBJ2-3
CASSVSGGNTDTQYF
TGTGCCAGCAGTGTAAGCGGGGGGAACACAGATACGCAGTATTTT
>NA|few|TRBV29-1|TRBJ1-2
CSVEDLGRDHYGYTF
TGCAGCGTTGAAGATCTCGGCAGAGACCACTATGGCTACACCTTC
>NA|once|TRBV2|TRBJ1-2
CASSRRGSGYGYTF
TGTGCCAGCAGTCGAAGAGGGTCGGGTTATGGCTACACCTTC
>NA|NA|TRBV19|TRBJ2-1
CASSIGGAYNEQFF
TGTGCCAGTAGTATTGGCGGGGCTTACAATGAGCAGTTCTTC
>NA|NA|TRBV6-5|TRBJ2-5
CASSRSGTGQETQYF
TGTGCCAGCAGTCGTTCCGGGACTGGACAAGAGACCCAGTACTTC